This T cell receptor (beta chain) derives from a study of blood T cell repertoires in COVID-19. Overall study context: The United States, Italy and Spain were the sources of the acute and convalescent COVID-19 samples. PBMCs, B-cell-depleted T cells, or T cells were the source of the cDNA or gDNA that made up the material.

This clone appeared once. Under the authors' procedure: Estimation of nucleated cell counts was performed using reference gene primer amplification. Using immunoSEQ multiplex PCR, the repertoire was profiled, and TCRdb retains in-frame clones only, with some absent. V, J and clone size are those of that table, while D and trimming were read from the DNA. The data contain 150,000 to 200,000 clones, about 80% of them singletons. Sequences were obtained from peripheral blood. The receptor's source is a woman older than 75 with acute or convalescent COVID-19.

The CDR3 nucleotides read TGTGCCAGCAGTGGACTAGCAGACGCTTACAATGAGCAGTTCTTC. Encoded protein: CASSGLADAYNEQFF. The rearrangement joins TRBV9 to TRBJ2-1, with 8 bases aligning to TRBD2. Germline lookup yields CDR1 SGDLS and CDR2 YYNGEE. This CDR3 has 15 residues. Trimming at V came to 5 bases and at J to 4 bases, leaving 8 bases not matched to a gene.